This T cell receptor (beta chain) was found in a study of T-cell reconstitution after alpha-beta-depleted transplantation in children. The trim removed 5 bases at V and 6 bases at J, leaving 4 bases unmatched. The length of the CDR3 is 13 residues. CDR1 is MNHEY, CDR2 SVGEGT, per germline. Unique molecular identifiers tagged the TCRbeta library. MiXCR, applied by TCRdb to the PCR reads, yields one record per CDR3 protein. The sample yields about 22,000 distinct CDR3 sequences, 11% seen once. The chain carries TRBV6-2 or TRBV6-3 and TRBJ2-7; TRBD1 matches 10 bases. The source was PBMCs from the stem cell graft donor, collected from the stem cell graft. This sequence originates from a human donor who donated a stem cell graft to a child with chronic granulomatous disease. The CDR3 is CASSRTGGGEQYF. CDR3 DNA sequence: TGTGCCAGCAGTCGGACAGGGGGTGGCGAGCAGTACTTC.